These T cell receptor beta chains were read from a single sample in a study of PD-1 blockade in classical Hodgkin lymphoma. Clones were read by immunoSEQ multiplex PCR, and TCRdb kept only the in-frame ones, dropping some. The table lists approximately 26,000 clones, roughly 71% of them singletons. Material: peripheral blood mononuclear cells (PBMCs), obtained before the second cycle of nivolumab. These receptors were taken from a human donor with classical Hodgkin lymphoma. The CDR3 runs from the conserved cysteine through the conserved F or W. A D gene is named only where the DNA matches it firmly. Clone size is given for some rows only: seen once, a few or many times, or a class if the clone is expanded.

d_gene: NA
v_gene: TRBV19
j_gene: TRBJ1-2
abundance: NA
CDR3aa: CASMYRVGHGYTF
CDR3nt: TGTGCCAGTATGTACAGGGTTGGGCATGGCTACACCTTC

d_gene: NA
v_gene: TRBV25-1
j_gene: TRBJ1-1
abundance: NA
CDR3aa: CASSDATLSNTEAFF
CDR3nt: TGTGCCAGCAGTGACGCGACACTGTCGAACACTGAAGCTTTCTTT

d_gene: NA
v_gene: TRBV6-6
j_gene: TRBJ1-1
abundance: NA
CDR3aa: CASTKGGGVTEAFF
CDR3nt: TGTGCCAGCACTAAAGGTGGGGGCGTCACTGAAGCTTTCTTT

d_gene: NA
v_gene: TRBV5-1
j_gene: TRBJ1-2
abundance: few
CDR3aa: CASSLPGFLYGYTF
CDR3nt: TGCGCCAGCAGCTTGCCGGGTTTTCTATATGGCTACACCTTC

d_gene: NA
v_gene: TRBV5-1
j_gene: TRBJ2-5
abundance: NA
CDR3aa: CASSPDVGRETQYF
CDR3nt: TGCGCCAGCAGCCCGGACGTGGGGAGGGAGACCCAGTACTTC

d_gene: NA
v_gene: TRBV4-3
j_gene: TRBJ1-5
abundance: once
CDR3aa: CASSQAGSGPQHF
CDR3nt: TGCGCCAGCAGCCAAGCGGGGAGTGGGCCCCAGCATTTT

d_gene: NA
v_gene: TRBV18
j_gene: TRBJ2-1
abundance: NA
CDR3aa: CASSPHDEQFF
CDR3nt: TGTGCCAGCTCACCACACGATGAGCAGTTCTTC

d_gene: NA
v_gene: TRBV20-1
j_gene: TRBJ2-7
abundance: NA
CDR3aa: CSARDLGEQYF
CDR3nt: TGCAGTGCTAGAGATCTGGGGGAGCAGTACTTC

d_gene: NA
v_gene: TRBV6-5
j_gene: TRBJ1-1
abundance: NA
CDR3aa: CASRRAKGHTEAFF
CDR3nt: TGTGCCAGCAGGCGAGCGAAGGGGCACACTGAAGCTTTCTTT

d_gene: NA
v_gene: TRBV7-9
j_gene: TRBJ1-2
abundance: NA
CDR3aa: CASSEGVNYGYTF
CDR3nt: TGTGCCAGCTCCGAAGGGGTCAACTATGGCTACACCTTC

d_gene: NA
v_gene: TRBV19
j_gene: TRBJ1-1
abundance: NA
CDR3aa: CASSIRGGEAFF
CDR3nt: TGTGCCAGTAGTATACGAGGCGGTGAAGCTTTCTTT

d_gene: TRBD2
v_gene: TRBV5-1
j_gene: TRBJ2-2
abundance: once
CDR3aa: CASSPGLSGNTGELFF
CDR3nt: TGCGCCAGCAGCCCGGGACTAAGCGGGAACACCGGGGAGCTGTTTTTT

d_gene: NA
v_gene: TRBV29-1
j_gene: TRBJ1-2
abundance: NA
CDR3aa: CSADGAELHPQVGYTF
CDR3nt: TGCAGCGCCGACGGGGCCGAACTTCACCCCCAGGTTGGCTACACCTTC

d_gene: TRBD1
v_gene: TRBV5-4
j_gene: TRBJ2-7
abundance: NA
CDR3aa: CASSFMGQDYEQYF
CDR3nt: TGTGCCAGCAGCTTTATGGGACAGGACTACGAGCAGTACTTC

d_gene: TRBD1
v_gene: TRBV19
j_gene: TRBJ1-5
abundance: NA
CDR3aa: CASSTLGQGRHF
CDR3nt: TGTGCCAGTAGTACCCTAGGACAGGGGAGGCATTTT

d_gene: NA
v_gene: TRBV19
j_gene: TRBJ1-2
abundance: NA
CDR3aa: CASSPTTGRNYGYTF
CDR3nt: TGTGCCAGTAGTCCGACCACAGGGAGGAACTATGGCTACACCTTC

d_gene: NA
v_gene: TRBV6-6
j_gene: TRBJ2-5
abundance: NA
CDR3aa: CASTSRETQYF
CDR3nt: TGTGCCAGCACTTCCCGGGAGACCCAGTACTTC

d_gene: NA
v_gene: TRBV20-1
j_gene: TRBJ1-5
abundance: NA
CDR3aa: CSASGAPVEHF
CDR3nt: TGCAGTGCTAGTGGGGCGCCCGTGGAGCATTTT

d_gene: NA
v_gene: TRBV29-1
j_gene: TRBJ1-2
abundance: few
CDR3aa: CSVYGQPNYGYTF
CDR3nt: TGCAGCGTTTATGGACAGCCTAACTATGGCTACACCTTC

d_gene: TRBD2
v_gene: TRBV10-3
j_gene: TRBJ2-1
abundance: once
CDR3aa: CAISVRAGVGNEQFF
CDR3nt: TGTGCCATCAGTGTTAGAGCGGGAGTGGGCAATGAGCAGTTCTTC

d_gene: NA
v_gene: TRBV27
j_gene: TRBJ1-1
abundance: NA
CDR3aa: CASSRTGRRNTEAFF
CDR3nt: TGTGCCAGCAGCCGAACGGGACGTCGGAACACTGAAGCTTTCTTT

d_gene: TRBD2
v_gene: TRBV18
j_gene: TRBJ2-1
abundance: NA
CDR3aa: CASSPGLARIQRGEWQFF
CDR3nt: TGTGCCAGCTCACCGGGACTAGCGAGGATACAACGAGGGGAATGGCAGTTCTTC

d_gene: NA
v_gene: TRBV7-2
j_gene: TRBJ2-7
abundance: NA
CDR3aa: CASSLEDAYEQYF
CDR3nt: TGTGCCAGCAGCTTGGAAGATGCCTACGAGCAGTACTTC

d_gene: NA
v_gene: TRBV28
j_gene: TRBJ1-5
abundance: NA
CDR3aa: CASSSYYRDGNQPQHF
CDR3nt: TGTGCCAGCAGTTCTTATTACAGGGACGGCAATCAGCCCCAGCATTTT

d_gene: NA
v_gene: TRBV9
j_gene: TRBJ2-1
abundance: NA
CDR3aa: CASSPLAGPEGEQFF
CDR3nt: TGTGCCAGCAGCCCCCTGGCAGGGCCCGAGGGTGAGCAGTTCTTC

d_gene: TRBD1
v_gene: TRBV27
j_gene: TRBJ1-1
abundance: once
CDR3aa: CASSFRPLMSKQGWDTEAFF
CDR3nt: TGTGCCAGCAGTTTCCGGCCCCTTATGTCGAAACAGGGGTGGGACACTGAAGCTTTCTTT

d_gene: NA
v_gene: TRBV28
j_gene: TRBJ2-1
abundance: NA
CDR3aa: CASSSQGWNEQFF
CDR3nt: TGTGCCAGCAGTTCTCAGGGGTGGAATGAGCAGTTCTTC

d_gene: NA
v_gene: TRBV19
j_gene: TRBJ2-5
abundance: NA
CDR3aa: CASSIRGMGQETQYF
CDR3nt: TGTGCCAGTAGTATTCGGGGGATGGGCCAAGAGACCCAGTACTTC

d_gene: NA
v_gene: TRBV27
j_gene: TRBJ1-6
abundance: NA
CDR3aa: CASSFSYNSPLHF
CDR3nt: TGTGCCAGCAGTTTTTCCTATAATTCACCCCTCCACTTT

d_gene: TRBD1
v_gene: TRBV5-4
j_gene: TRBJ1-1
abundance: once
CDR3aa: CASSLRTGLNTEAFF
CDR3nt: TGTGCCAGCAGCCTACGGACAGGTTTGAACACTGAAGCTTTCTTT

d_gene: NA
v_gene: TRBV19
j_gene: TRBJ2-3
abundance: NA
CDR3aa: CASSWGGRGDTQYF
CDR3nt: TGTGCCAGTAGCTGGGGGGGCCGCGGAGATACGCAGTATTTT

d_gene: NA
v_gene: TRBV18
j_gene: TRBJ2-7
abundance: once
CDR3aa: CASSPRRTTKYEQYF
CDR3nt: TGTGCCAGCTCACCACGTAGGACAACGAAATACGAGCAGTACTTC

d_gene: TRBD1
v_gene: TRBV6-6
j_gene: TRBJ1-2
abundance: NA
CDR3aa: CASSYRDREGYSYTF
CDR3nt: TGTGCCAGCAGTTACCGGGACAGGGAAGGCTATAGCTACACCTTC

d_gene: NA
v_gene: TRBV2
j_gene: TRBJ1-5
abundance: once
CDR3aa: CASSARYGYQPQHF
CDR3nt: TGTGCCAGCAGTGCCCGGTATGGGTATCAGCCCCAGCATTTT

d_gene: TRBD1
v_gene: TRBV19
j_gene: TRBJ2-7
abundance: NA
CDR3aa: CASSIGQGYEQYF
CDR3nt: TGTGCCAGTAGTATAGGACAGGGATACGAGCAGTACTTC

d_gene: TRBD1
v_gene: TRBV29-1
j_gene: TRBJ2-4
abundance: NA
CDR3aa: CSVEFVKGQQNIQYF
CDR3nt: TGCAGCGTTGAATTTGTAAAGGGACAGCAAAACATTCAGTACTTC

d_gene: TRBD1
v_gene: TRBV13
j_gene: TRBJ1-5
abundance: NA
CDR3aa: CASSLGGGSYNQPQHF
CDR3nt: TGTGCCAGCAGCTTAGGAGGGGGCAGTTACAATCAGCCCCAGCATTTT

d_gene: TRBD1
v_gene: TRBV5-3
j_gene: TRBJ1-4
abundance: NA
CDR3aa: CARSFGQGFHEKLFF
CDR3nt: TGTGCCAGAAGCTTTGGACAGGGGTTCCATGAAAAACTGTTTTTT

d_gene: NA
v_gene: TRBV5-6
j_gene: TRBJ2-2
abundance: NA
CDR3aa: CASSLFGETVSGELFF
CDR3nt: TGTGCCAGCAGCTTGTTCGGGGAGACCGTCTCCGGGGAGCTGTTTTTT

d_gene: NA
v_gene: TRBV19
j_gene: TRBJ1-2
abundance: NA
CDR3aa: CASSILSGYGYTF
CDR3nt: TGTGCCAGTAGTATTCTTTCAGGCTATGGCTACACCTTC

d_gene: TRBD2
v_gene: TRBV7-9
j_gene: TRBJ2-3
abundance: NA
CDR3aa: CASSLTAGLAGGQTDTQYF
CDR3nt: TGTGCCAGCAGCTTAACGGCGGGACTAGCGGGGGGGCAAACAGATACGCAGTATTTT

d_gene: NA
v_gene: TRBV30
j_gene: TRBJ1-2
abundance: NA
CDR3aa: CALYRGVRGYTF
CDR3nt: TGTGCCTTGTACCGGGGAGTGAGGGGCTACACCTTC

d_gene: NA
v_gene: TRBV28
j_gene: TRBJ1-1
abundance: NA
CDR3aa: CASSFLATEAFF
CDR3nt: TGTGCCAGCAGTTTCCTAGCCACTGAAGCTTTCTTT

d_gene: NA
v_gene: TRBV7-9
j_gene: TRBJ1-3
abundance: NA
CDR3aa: CASSSWTPLAGNTIYF
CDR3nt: TGTGCCAGCAGCTCTTGGACACCCTTGGCTGGAAACACCATATATTTT

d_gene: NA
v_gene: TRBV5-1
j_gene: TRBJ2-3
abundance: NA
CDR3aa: CASSFRVGSDTQYF
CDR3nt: TGCGCCAGCAGCTTTCGGGTCGGATCAGATACGCAGTATTTT

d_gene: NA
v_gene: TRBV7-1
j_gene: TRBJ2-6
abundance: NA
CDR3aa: CASSVVGSFSGANVLTF
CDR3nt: TGTGCCAGCAGCGTTGTTGGGAGCTTCTCTGGGGCCAACGTCCTGACTTTC

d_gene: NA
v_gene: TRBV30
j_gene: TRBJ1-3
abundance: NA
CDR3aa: CAWGPVNAIYF
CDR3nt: TGTGCCTGGGGGCCGGTTAACGCCATATATTTT

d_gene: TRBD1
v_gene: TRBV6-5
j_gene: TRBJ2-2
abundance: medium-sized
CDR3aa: CASSARGRNTGELFF
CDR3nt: TGTGCCAGCAGTGCCAGGGGGCGCAACACCGGGGAGCTGTTTTTT

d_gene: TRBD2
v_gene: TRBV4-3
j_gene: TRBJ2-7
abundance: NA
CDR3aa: CASSQAAGTTPYEQYF
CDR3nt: TGCGCCAGCAGCCAAGCTGCCGGGACTACTCCCTACGAGCAGTACTTC

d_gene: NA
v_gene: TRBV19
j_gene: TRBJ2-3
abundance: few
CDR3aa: CASSIGGGTDTQYF
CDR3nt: TGTGCCAGTAGTATAGGTGGGGGCACAGATACGCAGTATTTT

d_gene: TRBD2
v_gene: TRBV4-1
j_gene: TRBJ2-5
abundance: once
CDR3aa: CASSRSAAGVGETQYF
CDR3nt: TGCGCCAGCAGCCGATCTGCGGCGGGAGTCGGGGAGACCCAGTACTTC

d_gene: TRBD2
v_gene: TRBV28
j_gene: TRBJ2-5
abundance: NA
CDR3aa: CASSIRRLAGGRETQYF
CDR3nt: TGTGCCAGCAGTATTCGGCGACTAGCGGGGGGACGAGAGACCCAGTACTTC

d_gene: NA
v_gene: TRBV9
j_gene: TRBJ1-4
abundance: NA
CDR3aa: CASSADLATNEKLFF
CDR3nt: TGTGCCAGCAGCGCAGATTTGGCAACTAATGAAAAACTGTTTTTT

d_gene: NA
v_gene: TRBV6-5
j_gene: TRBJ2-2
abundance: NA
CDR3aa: CASSYGSTNTGELFF
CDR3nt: TGTGCCAGCAGTTACGGCAGCACGAACACCGGGGAGCTGTTTTTT

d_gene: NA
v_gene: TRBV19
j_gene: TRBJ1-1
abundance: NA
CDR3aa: CASSILSGANGAFF
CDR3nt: TGTGCCAGTAGTATCCTCTCAGGGGCCAATGGAGCTTTCTTT

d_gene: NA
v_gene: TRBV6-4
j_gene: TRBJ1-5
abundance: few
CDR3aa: CASSENQPQHF
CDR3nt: TGTGCCAGCAGTGAGAATCAGCCCCAGCATTTT